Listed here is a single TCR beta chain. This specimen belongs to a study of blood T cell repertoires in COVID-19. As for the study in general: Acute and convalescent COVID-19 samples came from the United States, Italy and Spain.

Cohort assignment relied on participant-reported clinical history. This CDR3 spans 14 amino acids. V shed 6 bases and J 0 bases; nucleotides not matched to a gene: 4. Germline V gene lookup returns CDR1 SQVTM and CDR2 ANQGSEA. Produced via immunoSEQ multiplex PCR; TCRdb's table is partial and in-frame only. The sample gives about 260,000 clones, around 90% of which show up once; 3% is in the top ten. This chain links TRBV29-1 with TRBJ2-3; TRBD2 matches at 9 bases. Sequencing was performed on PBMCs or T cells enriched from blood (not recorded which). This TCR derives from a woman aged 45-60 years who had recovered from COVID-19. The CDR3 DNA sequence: TGCAGCGTAAGACTAGCGGCTAGCACAGATACGCAGTATTTT. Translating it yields CSVRLAASTDTQYF.